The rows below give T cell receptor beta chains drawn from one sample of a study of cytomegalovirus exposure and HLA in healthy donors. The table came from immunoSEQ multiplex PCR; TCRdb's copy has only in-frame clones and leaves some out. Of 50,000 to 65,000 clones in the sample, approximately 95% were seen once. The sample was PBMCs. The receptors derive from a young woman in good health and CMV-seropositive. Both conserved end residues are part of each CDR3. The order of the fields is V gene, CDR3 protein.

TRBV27,CASSSWEGQGYGYTF
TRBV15,CATSPRYGYGYTF
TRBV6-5,CASSPPTYGTEAFF
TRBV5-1,CASSRGFIGVETQYF
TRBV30,CAWSIGLGGVDYGYTF
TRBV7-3,CASSFPGGGANVLTF
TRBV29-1,CSVVGLAGGHEQFF
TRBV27,CASSLRTGGSTDTQYF
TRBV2,CASTTGAGTEAFF
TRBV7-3,CASSSKGVEYGYTF
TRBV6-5,CASSSSRSYEQYF
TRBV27,CASSSPGTGFYEQYF
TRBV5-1,CASSSSSSNTGELFF
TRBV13,CASSSFLGSTGGLKDEQFF
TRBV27,CASSSTGLRANVLTF
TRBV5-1,CASEGGGSHYNEQFF